This T cell receptor beta chain was captured by sequencing in a study of control samples from healthy donors and cancer patients. Data came from immunoSEQ multiplex PCR; TCRdb stores just in-frame clones and leaves some out. This table has around 97,000 clones, 85% to 90% appearing once. The TCR originated in a man aged 55 to 69 with lung cancer. The sample comprised PBMCs.

CDR3 amino acids: CASSYRDTEAFF. The CDR3 DNA reads TGTGCCAGCAGTTACCGGGACACTGAAGCTTTCTTT. The rearrangement links TRBV6-5 to TRBJ1-1; D is ambiguous. V lost 2 bases and J 3 bases, leaving 4 bases between the germline ends. The CDR3 consists of 12 residues. Germline V gives CDR1 MNHEY, CDR2 SVGAGI.